The clone carrying this T cell receptor beta chain was found once. Clones were read by immunoSEQ multiplex PCR, and TCRdb kept only the in-frame ones, dropping some. The data show about 9,000 clones, approximately 81% seen once. This entry comes from a study of tumor T cells in aggressive B-cell lymphoma. The CDR3 is made up of 15 amino acids. The germline CDR1 and CDR2 sequences are SGHRS and YFSETQ. V dropped 0 bases and J dropped 0 bases, with 9 bases sitting between them. The sequence derives from an adult with diffuse large B cell lymphoma. This chain connects TRBV5-1 to TRBJ1-1; tentative D call: TRBD1 (5 bases). Sequenced material: tumor tissue. In DNA, the CDR3 is TGCGCCAGCAGCTTGGTGGGGGGACTGAACACTGAAGCTTTCTTT. Translation: CASSLVGGLNTEAFF.